This T cell receptor (beta chain) was obtained from a study of T cell changes during pregnancy in multiple sclerosis. The CDR3 extends over 13 amino acids. Germline V gives CDR1 MGHRA, CDR2 YSYEKL. Trimming stripped 3 bases from V and 5 bases from J, with 10 bases between. Repertoires were generated with immunoSEQ multiplex PCR, while TCRdb's copy carries only in-frame clones and drops some. The sample lists roughly 100,000 clones; about 90% were seen once. The sample here was peripheral blood, taken after pregnancy. The receptor was isolated from a female donor with multiple sclerosis, enrolled in a pregnancy study. The rearrangement links TRBV4-1 to TRBJ1-1; weak D call: TRBD1 (6 bases). In DNA form, the CDR3 reads TGCGCCAGCAGCCAGGATCAGGGGACTGAAGCTTTCTTT. This translates into CASSQDQGTEAFF.